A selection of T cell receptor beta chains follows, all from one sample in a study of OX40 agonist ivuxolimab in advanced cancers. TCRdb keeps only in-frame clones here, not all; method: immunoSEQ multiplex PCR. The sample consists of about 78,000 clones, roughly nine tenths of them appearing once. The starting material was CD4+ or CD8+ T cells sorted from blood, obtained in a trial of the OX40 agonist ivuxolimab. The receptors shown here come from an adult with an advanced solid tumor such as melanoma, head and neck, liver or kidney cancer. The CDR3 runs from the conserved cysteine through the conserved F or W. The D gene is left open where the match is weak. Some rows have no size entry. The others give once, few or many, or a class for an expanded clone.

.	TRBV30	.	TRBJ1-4	TGTGCCTGGAGCTCCTATGGGCCTGAAAAACTGTTTTTT	CAWSSYGPEKLFF
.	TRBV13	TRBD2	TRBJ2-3	TGTGCCAGCAGCTCGGGGGGGCTTAATACGCAGTATTTT	CASSSGGLNTQYF
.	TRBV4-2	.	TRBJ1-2	TGTGCCAGCAGCCAAGTCGTGGGAAATGGCTACACCTTC	CASSQVVGNGYTF
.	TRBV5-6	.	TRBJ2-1	TGTGCCAGCAGCTCTCCCCGGACTTTCTACAATGAGCAGTTCTTC	CASSSPRTFYNEQFF
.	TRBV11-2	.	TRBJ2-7	TGTGCCAGCAGCCCTCTCTCGGGGTCGGCCTCCGGCGAGCAGTACTTC	CASSPLSGSASGEQYF
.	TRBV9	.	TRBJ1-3	TGTGCCAGCAGCGATGGATCCTCTGGAAACACCATATATTTT	CASSDGSSGNTIYF
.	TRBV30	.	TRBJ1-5	TGTGCCTGGAGTGTGGGCACCGTCCAGCCCCAGCATTTT	CAWSVGTVQPQHF
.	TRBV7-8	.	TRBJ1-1	TGTGCCAGCAGCTTAGTTCTAGCAGGGGCGGCTGAAGCTTTCTTT	CASSLVLAGAAEAFF
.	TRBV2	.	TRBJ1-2	TGTGCCAGCAGTCTGGATGAACTGGGCTATGGCTACACCTTC	CASSLDELGYGYTF
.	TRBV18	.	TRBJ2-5	TGTGCCAGCTCACCACCGGGGGGAGGAGAGACCCAGTACTTC	CASSPPGGGETQYF
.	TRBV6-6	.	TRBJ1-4	TGTGCCAGCAGCCTTATGAGCCTAGGCGAAAAACTGTTTTTT	CASSLMSLGEKLFF
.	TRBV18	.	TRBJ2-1	TGTGCCAGCTCACCGGCAGGGACGTACAATGAGCAGTTCTTC	CASSPAGTYNEQFF
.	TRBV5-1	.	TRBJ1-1	TGCGCCAGCAGGGGCTCTACGATGAACACTGAAGCTTTCTTT	CASRGSTMNTEAFF
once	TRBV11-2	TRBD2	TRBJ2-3	TGTGCCAGCAGCTTCCATCAGCGGGGTCTGAGGCCAGATACGCAGTATTTT	CASSFHQRGLRPDTQYF
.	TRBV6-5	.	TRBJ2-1	TGTGCCAGCAGTTACGGGGTAGCGACCTACAATGAGCAGTTCTTC	CASSYGVATYNEQFF
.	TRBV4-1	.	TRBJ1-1	TGCGCCAGCAGCCGTCGGACGGGAGACACTGAAGCTTTCTTT	CASSRRTGDTEAFF
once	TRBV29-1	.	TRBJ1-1	TGCAGCGCCGTCTCCCCGGTACGCACTGAAGCTTTCTTT	CSAVSPVRTEAFF
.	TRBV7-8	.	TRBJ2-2	TGTGCCAGCAGCTCCTCCGCAGCGAACACCGGGGAGCTGTTTTTT	CASSSSAANTGELFF
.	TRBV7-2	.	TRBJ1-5	TGTGCCAGCGGCCCAGGGCAGGATCAGCCCCAGCATTTT	CASGPGQDQPQHF
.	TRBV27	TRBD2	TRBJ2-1	TGTGCCAGCAGTTTATGGGCTAGCGGGGACAACGAGCAGTTCTTC	CASSLWASGDNEQFF
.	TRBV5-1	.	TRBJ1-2	TGCGCCAGCAGCTTGGGCGGCGCACGGCTTTTCTATGGCTACACCTTC	CASSLGGARLFYGYTF
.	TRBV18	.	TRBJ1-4	TGTGCCAGCCCGGGGCGCGCCGCAACTAATGAAAAACTGTTTTTT	CASPGRAATNEKLFF
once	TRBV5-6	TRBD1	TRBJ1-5	TGTGCCAGCAGCTTGGGAGGGGGCCTCGAACAGCCCCAGCATTTT	CASSLGGGLEQPQHF
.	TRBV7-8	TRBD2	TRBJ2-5	TGTGCCAGCAGCTTCCCCCGGGGGGGAAAGGAGACCCAGTACTTC	CASSFPRGGKETQYF
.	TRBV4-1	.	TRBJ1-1	TGCGCCAGCAGCCAAGAGAGGCATTTGGAAGCTTTCTTT	CASSQERHLEAFF
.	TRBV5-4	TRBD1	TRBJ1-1	TGTGCCAGCAGCTCACGACAGGGGCGACGGACTGAAGCTTTCTTT	CASSSRQGRRTEAFF
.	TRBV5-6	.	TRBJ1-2	TGTGCCAGCAGCTCCTCTGGGCGGAACTATGGCTACACCTTC	CASSSSGRNYGYTF
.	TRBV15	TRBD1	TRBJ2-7	TGTGCCACCAGCAGGCTGGGACAGGGGGTCGACGAGCAGTACTTC	CATSRLGQGVDEQYF
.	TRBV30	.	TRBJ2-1	TGTGCCTGGGGGGTGACTGATGAGCAGTTCTTC	CAWGVTDEQFF
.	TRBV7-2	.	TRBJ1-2	TGTGCCAGCGGTCGATCTAACTATGGCTACACCTTC	CASGRSNYGYTF
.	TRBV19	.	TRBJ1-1	TGTGCCAGTAGTATAGGCGGGACACTTAAAGCTTTCTTT	CASSIGGTLKAFF
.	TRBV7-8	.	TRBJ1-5	TGTGCCAGCAGCTTTGGACACCCATATAGCAATCAGCCCCAGCATTTT	CASSFGHPYSNQPQHF
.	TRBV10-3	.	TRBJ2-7	TGTGCCATCAGCCGAACAGGGGAGCAGTACTTC	CAISRTGEQYF
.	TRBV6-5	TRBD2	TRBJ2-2	TGTGCCAGCAGAGTAGCGGGGGCAAACACCGGGGAGCTGTTTTTT	CASRVAGANTGELFF
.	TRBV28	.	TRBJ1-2	TGTGCCAGCAGTTTAGAAGTCAGGGCTTCGCGCTACACCTTC	CASSLEVRASRYTF
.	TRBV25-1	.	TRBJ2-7	TGTGCCAGCAGTGAAACAGGGCGGCAGTACTTC	CASSETGRQYF
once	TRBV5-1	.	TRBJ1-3	TGCGCCAGCAGCCTCCGCCCGCGCTCTGGAAACACCATATATTTT	CASSLRPRSGNTIYF
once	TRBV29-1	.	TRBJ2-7	TGCAGCGTTCAGAGCCAAGGGCCCTCCTACGAGCAGTACTTC	CSVQSQGPSYEQYF